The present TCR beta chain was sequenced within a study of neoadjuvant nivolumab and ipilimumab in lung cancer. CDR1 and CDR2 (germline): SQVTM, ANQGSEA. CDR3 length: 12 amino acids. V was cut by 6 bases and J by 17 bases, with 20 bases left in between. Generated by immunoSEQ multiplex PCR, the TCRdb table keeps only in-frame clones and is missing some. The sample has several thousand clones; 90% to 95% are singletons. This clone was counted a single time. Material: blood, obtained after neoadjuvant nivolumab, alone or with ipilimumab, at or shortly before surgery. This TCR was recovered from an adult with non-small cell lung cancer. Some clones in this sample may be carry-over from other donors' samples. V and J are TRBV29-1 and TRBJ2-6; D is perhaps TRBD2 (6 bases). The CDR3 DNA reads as TGCAGCGTCGTATCTCAGGGAGGCCACTTGACTTTC. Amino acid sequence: CSVVSQGGHLTF.